Following are 32 T cell receptor beta chains from one sample sequenced in a study of cytomegalovirus exposure and HLA in healthy donors. The PCR was carried out with 60 Vbeta primers and 13 Jbeta primers. Sequencing was performed with immunoSEQ multiplex PCR; in TCRdb, only in-frame clones are kept and a portion is missing. The table includes some 90,000 clones, just under 70% detected once. The source material was PBMCs. The receptors shown here come from a man in his fifties or sixties in good health and CMV-seronegative.

This rearrangement joins TRBV19 to TRBJ2-7; 7 bases line up with TRBD1. Germline CDR1 reads LNHDA; CDR2 reads SQIVND (reference sequence). V gave up 3 bases and J gave up 3 bases; unmatched junction bases: 2. This CDR3 region has 13 residues. CDR3 DNA sequence: TGTGCCAGTAGTATGGGGACAGACTACGAGCAGTACGTC. Translated, it gives CASSMGTDYEQYV.

The chain's CDR3 is CAWSWWEAGTGELFF. The DNA for the CDR3 is TGTGCCTGGAGTTGGTGGGAGGCCGGCACCGGGGAGCTGTTTTTT. The chain carries TRBV30 and TRBJ2-2, with D tentatively TRBD2 (6 bases). Germline V gene data show CDR1 as GTSNPN and CDR2 as SVGIG (reference sequence). CDR3 length: 15 residues. Trimming shortened V by 2 bases and J by 4 bases, and 14 bases separated the two germline ends.

This chain joins TRBV10-3 and TRBJ1-2; D might be TRBD1 (5 bases). Germline lookup yields CDR1 ENHRY and CDR2 SYGVKD. The CDR3 sequence is 13 residues long. V lost 6 bases, J lost 4 bases, and 12 bases lay in between. The CDR3 reads CAISLGGIYGYTF. The CDR3 DNA reads TGTGCCATCAGCCTCGGGGGGATCTATGGCTACACCTTC.

This chain links TRBV4-1 with TRBJ1-1; TRBD1 aligns across 7 bases. The J segment lost 0 bases and the V segment lost 4 bases, leaving 11 bases of the junction unmatched. The germline V gene encodes CDR1 MGHRA and CDR2 YSYEKL. The CDR3 length is 17 residues. The chain's CDR3 is CASSLTRLGQVNTEAFF. CDR3 nucleotides: TGCGCCAGCAGCCTTACAAGACTAGGACAGGTGAACACTGAAGCTTTCTTT.

The chain couples TRBV29-1 to TRBJ1-2; D is undetermined. This CDR3 has 12 amino acids. Germline-derived CDR1 and CDR2 are SQVTM and ANQGSEA. Trimming shortened V by 4 bases and J by 7 bases, and 13 bases separated the two germline ends. The CDR3 DNA is TGCAGCGTTGGAGGCGGAACCAGTGGCTACACCTTC. It codes for CSVGGGTSGYTF.

The V call is TRBV27, the J call TRBJ2-3; the D is unclear. The germline V gene has CDR1 MNHEY and CDR2 SMNVEV (reference sequence). The CDR3 runs to 15 residues. Trimming took off 6 bases at V and 4 bases at J, with 17 bases between the two ends. CDR3 in DNA: TGTGCCAGCAGCCGGAAGACAACCGTGGCAGATACGCAGTATTTT. Residues: CASSRKTTVADTQYF.

This clone was observed a few times. This chain connects TRBV6-5 to TRBJ2-1; 11 bases line up with TRBD2. The CDR3 extends over 14 amino acids. Germline CDR1 is MNHEY and CDR2 is SVGAGI. V lost 6 bases to trimming and J lost 7 bases; unmatched junction nucleotides: 5. The CDR3 loop reads CASRLAGGRNEQFF. In DNA, the CDR3 is TGTGCCAGCAGGCTAGCGGGAGGAAGAAATGAGCAGTTCTTC.

J is TRBJ1-3 and V is TRBV5-1; the D is unclear. V lost 4 bases and J lost 1, with 12 bases in between. Per germline, CDR1 SGHRS and CDR2 YFSETQ. This CDR3 contains 15 residues. DNA of the CDR3: TGCGCCAGCAGCGACCGGACGGGATCTGGAAACACCATATATTTT. This gives the protein CASSDRTGSGNTIYF.

Worth noting for this clone: The CDR3 ends on some other residue instead of the conserved phenylalanine or tryptophan, so this is likely a read error. The chain recombines TRBV30 with TRBJ1-5; no firm D call. Per the germline V gene, CDR1 is GTSNPN and CDR2 is SVGIG (reference sequence). Trimming cost V 2 bases and J 4 bases, with 9 bases left between them. The CDR3 consists of 13 residues. DNA of the CDR3: TGTGCCTGGAGTACGACACAGAATCAGCCCCAGCATGTT. This codes for CAWSTTQNQPQHV.

The genes are TRBV5-1 and TRBJ2-2; the D is unclear. This CDR3 is 13 amino acids long. Trimming took 4 bases from V and 2 from J, leaving 6 bases between them. Per the germline V gene, CDR1 is SGHRS and CDR2 is YFSETQ. The CDR3 sequence: CASSNRNTGELFF. The CDR3 DNA reads TGCGCCAGCAGCAATAGAAACACCGGGGAGCTGTTTTTT. The variable domain in full, with the rest retrieved from reference TRBV5-1 and TRBJ2-2, is KAGVTQTPRYLIKTRGQQVTLSCSPISGHRSVSWYQQTPGQGLQFLFEYFSETQRNKGNFPGRFSGRQFSNSRSEMNVSTLELGDSALYLCASSNRNTGELFFGEGSRLTVL.

The V gene is TRBV6-5, the J gene TRBJ1-4, with D possibly being TRBD1 (5 bases). Germline V gives CDR1 MNHEY, CDR2 SVGAGI. With 10 bases removed from V and 7 bases from J, the gap between germline ends came to 16 bases. The CDR3 length is 13 residues. CDR3 loop: CATRGDLGEKLFF. The CDR3 coding sequence is TGTGCCACTCGGGGGGACCTAGGTGAAAAACTGTTTTTT.

V usage is TRBV10-3 and J usage is TRBJ1-1; D is ambiguous. Trimming cost V 3 bases and J 1 base, with 9 bases left between them. Looked up from germline, CDR1 is ENHRY and CDR2 is SYGVKD. The CDR3 has 14 residues. CDR3 residues: CAISDDNRNTEAFF. The DNA of the CDR3 is TGTGCCATCAGTGACGACAATAGGAACACTGAAGCTTTCTTT.

This chain joins TRBV10-3 and TRBJ1-5, with 7 bases fitting TRBD1. Trimming removed 7 bases from V and 4 bases from J; junction bases left unmatched: 4. This CDR3 has 13 amino acids. Germline values: CDR1 ENHRY, CDR2 SYGVKD. CDR3 bases: TGTGCCATCACGGGACAGCCGAATCAGCCCCAGCATTTT. Amino acid sequence: CAITGQPNQPQHF.

The chain carries TRBV5-1 and TRBJ1-1; 7 bases align to TRBD1. There are 13 residues in the CDR3. The J segment lost 0 bases and the V segment lost 9 bases, leaving 5 bases of the junction unmatched. CDR1 and CDR2 from the germline V gene are SGHRS and YFSETQ. CDR3: CATTTGMNTEAFF. CDR3 nucleotides: TGCGCCACCACGACAGGGATGAACACTGAAGCTTTCTTT.

The chain links TRBV4-1 to TRBJ1-5; D uncertain. This CDR3 spans 15 amino acids. Trimming shortened V by 4 bases and J by 1 base, and 11 bases separated the two germline ends. Germline assignment: CDR1 MGHRA and CDR2 YSYEKL. The chain's CDR3 is CASSPEGLSNQPQHF. The DNA of the CDR3 is TGCGCCAGCAGCCCCGAGGGATTGAGCAATCAGCCCCAGCATTTT.

This chain links TRBV5-1 with TRBJ2-1; TRBD1 matches 8 bases. V lost 4 bases to trimming and J lost 0 bases; unmatched junction nucleotides: 9. The length of the CDR3 is 17 residues. In germline, CDR1 is SGHRS, CDR2 YFSETQ. The CDR3 protein is CASSPRPGQVSYNEQFF. In DNA form, the CDR3 reads TGCGCCAGCAGCCCACGCCCGGGACAGGTCTCCTACAATGAGCAGTTCTTC.

This clone was seen a handful of times. The V call is TRBV7-9, the J call TRBJ1-1; 9 nucleotides agree with TRBD1. Germline V gene lookup returns CDR1 SEHNR and CDR2 FQNEAQ (reference sequence). Trimming cost V 1 base and J 5 bases; bases outside gene matches: 5. There are 15 residues in the CDR3. This CDR3 is CASSLGDRVGTEAFF. The CDR3 nucleotides are TGTGCCAGCAGCTTAGGGGACAGGGTAGGGACTGAAGCTTTCTTT.

This clone has more than one count but fewer than ten. CDR3 amino acids: CASSLVIGDWTGELFF. The DNA of the CDR3 is TGTGCCAGCAGCTTGGTAATCGGGGATTGGACCGGGGAGCTGTTTTTT. This rearrangement joins TRBV5-6 to TRBJ2-2; TRBD2 is a possible D gene (5 bases). V was shortened by 0 bases and J by 5 bases, with 14 bases between the two germline ends. Germline V gene data show CDR1 as SGHDT and CDR2 as YYEEEE. The CDR3 extends over 16 amino acids.

The V call is TRBV5-1, the J call TRBJ2-3; 8 bases fit TRBD1. Trimming cost V 3 bases and J 2 bases; bases outside gene matches: 8. CDR1 and CDR2 from the germline V gene are SGHRS and YFSETQ. The CDR3 is 16 amino acids. DNA for the CDR3: TGCGCCAGCAGCTCCACACAGGGGGTGTACACAGATACGCAGTATTTT. This encodes CASSSTQGVYTDTQYF.

There are a few counts of this clone. The V and J genes are TRBV4-2 and TRBJ1-1; D unresolved. CDR3 size: 12 residues. Germline CDR1 and CDR2: LGHNA and YNFKEQ. The V gene lost 3 bases and the J gene lost 1 base, with 3 bases spanning the gap. This CDR3 is CASSQRNTEAFF. CDR3 in DNA: TGTGCCAGCAGCCAGAGGAACACTGAAGCTTTCTTT.

This clone was seen a handful of times. The rearrangement uses TRBV15 and TRBJ2-2; weak D call: TRBD2 (5 bases). Germline loops: CDR1 LNHNV, CDR2 YYDKDF (reference sequence). Trimming shortened V by 2 bases and J by 8 bases, and 18 bases separated the two germline ends. There are 16 residues in the CDR3. The CDR3 spells CATSRSSATRAGELFF. The CDR3 DNA reads TGTGCCACCAGCAGAAGCTCTGCTACTAGAGCAGGGGAGCTGTTTTTT.

A single count supports this clone. This chain links TRBV7-2 with TRBJ2-7, with 8 bases matching TRBD2. CDR1 SGHTA and CDR2 FQGNSA come from the germline V gene. The ends lost 5 bases at V and 4 bases at J; junction bases unmatched: 10. This CDR3 has 15 amino acids. DNA of the CDR3: TGTGCCAGCAGCGTATCCGGGACTAGATCGTACGAGCAGTACGTC. It yields the protein CASSVSGTRSYEQYV.

The rearrangement uses TRBV10-3 and TRBJ2-3; 8 bases are shared with TRBD2. The CDR3 contains 15 residues. Germline V lookup: CDR1 ENHRY, CDR2 SYGVKD. J lost 0 bases, V lost 6 bases, and 5 bases had no gene match. This CDR3 reads CAISSGGDSTDTQYF. CDR3 DNA sequence: TGTGCCATCAGCTCGGGAGGGGACAGCACAGATACGCAGTATTTT.

The CDR3 nucleotides are TGTGCCAGCAGCCTTGGACAGGGAGACTATGGCTACACCTTC. Translation: CASSLGQGDYGYTF. This chain connects TRBV4-2 to TRBJ1-2, with TRBD1 matching 8 bases. V shed 4 bases and J 3 bases; nucleotides not matched to a gene: 4. The CDR3 contains 14 residues. Germline loops: CDR1 LGHNA, CDR2 YNFKEQ.

The chain uses TRBV5-5 and TRBJ1-3; no clear D gene. Germline CDR1 SGHKS, CDR2 YYEKEE (reference sequence). Deletions cut 5 bases from V and 2 bases from J, with 11 bases between. The length of the CDR3 is 14 residues. CDR3 coding DNA: TGTGCCAGCAGAGATGCTAGCGCTGGAAACACCATATATTTT. This gives the protein CASRDASAGNTIYF.

CDR3 residues: CASSRLQGSEQYV. DNA for the CDR3: TGTGCCAGCAGTCGGTTACAGGGGAGCGAGCAGTACGTC. The chain uses TRBV6-5 and TRBJ2-7; 7 bases line up with TRBD1. The CDR3 is 13 amino acids. Trimming cost V 5 bases and J 6 bases; bases outside gene matches: 7. Germline V gene sequence: CDR1 MNHEY, CDR2 SVGAGI.

The J gene is TRBJ2-5, the V gene TRBV28; tentative D call: TRBD1 (5 bases). From germline, CDR1 is MDHEN and CDR2 SYDVKM. Trimming took off 10 bases at V and 2 bases at J, with 17 bases between the two ends. CDR3 length equals 14 residues. The CDR3 nucleotides read TGTGCCACCACCCCACCAGGGTTACAAGAGACCCAGTACTTC. Translation: CATTPPGLQETQYF.

The chain couples TRBV30 to TRBJ1-5, with a tentative D call TRBD1 (5 bases). The CDR3 extends over 13 amino acids. The V end was cut by 3 bases, the J end by 3 bases, with 9 bases between. The germline gives CDR1 GTSNPN, CDR2 SVGIG (reference sequence). CDR3 DNA: TGTGCCTGGAGCGGTGGGGCCAATCAGCCCCAGCATTTT. This codes for CAWSGGANQPQHF.

This clone was seen only a few times. The chain carries TRBV5-1 and TRBJ1-1; D is possibly TRBD1 (6 bases). The germline V and J ends were trimmed by 0 bases and 4 bases, with 13 bases remaining between them. Germline assignment: CDR1 SGHRS and CDR2 YFSETQ. The CDR3 extends over 15 amino acids. As DNA, the CDR3 is TGCGCCAGCAGCTTGGCTGGGGGCCGGGGCACTGAAGCTTTCTTT. It encodes CASSLAGGRGTEAFF.

V gene TRBV5-1 combines with J gene TRBJ2-2; D is perhaps TRBD1 (6 bases). The germline V gene has CDR1 SGHRS and CDR2 YFSETQ. The CDR3 has 14 amino acids. Trimming left V 5 bases short and J 2 bases short, with 10 bases between. This chain's CDR3 is CASSSGQNTGELFF. The CDR3 DNA follows: TGCGCCAGCAGTTCGGGACAAAACACCGGGGAGCTGTTTTTT.

The V call is TRBV19, the J call TRBJ1-1, with TRBD1 matching 7 bases. Germline V CDR1 and CDR2: LNHDA, SQIVND (reference sequence). CDR3 size: 15 residues. J lost 1 base, V lost 5 bases, and 7 bases had no gene match. The CDR3 sequence is CASSDPGTANTEAFF. The CDR3 DNA is TGTGCCAGTAGTGACCCTGGGACAGCGAACACTGAAGCTTTCTTT.

This clone was detected only once. The chain carries TRBV7-6 and TRBJ2-1, with D tentatively TRBD2 (5 bases). This CDR3 spans 16 amino acids. Trimming pared 6 bases from V and 0 bases from J, leaving 15 bases between. Germline lookup yields CDR1 SGHVS and CDR2 FNYEAQ. CDR3 amino acids: CASSPPGVSSYNEQFF. The DNA of the CDR3 is TGTGCCAGCAGTCCCCCCGGGGTAAGCTCCTACAATGAGCAGTTCTTC.